This T cell receptor beta chain was captured in a study of control samples from healthy donors and cancer patients. CDR1 is SGHTA, CDR2 FQGNSA, per germline. V was clipped by 0 bases and J by 4 bases, with 10 bases between them. CDR3 size: 15 residues. The repertoire was sequenced with immunoSEQ multiplex PCR; TCRdb's copy has only in-frame clones and lacks some. The table has around 94,000 clones, around 83% seen once. The sequencing sample was made of blood. This clonotype originated in a woman aged 45 to 65 in good health. This chain joins TRBV7-2 and TRBJ2-1, with a weak D call TRBD2 (5 bases). CDR3 sequence reads: CASSLAGEAYNEQFF. The CDR3 nucleotides read TGTGCCAGCAGCTTAGCGGGAGAGGCATACAATGAGCAGTTCTTC.